This TCR beta chain is from a study of cytomegalovirus exposure and HLA in healthy donors. Primers: 60 Vbeta forward and 13 Jbeta reverse. Sequencing used immunoSEQ multiplex PCR; TCRdb keeps in-frame clones, though not all of them. The table counts some 130,000 clones; around 1.5% lies in the top ten. Study-level findings and limits: Available immune exposure information was restricted to CMV serostatus only. Later work found most CMV-associated TCR beta chains apparently HLA-restricted.

A remark on this clone: Its antigen is unidentified.

The origin of this receptor is a woman between 40 and 55 years old in good health and CMV-seronegative. Material: PBMCs.

The CDR3 DNA sequence: TGTGCCAGCAGCGTGAGGCCGAACTATGGCTACACCTTC. It yields the protein CASSVRPNYGYTF. The chain couples TRBV6-1 to TRBJ1-2; D is undetermined. Trimming pared 6 bases from V and 2 bases from J, leaving 10 bases between. Germline V CDR1 and CDR2: MNHNS, SASEGT. This CDR3 is built from 13 residues.